The 9 T cell receptor beta chains presented below share a single source sample, sequenced in a study of blood T cell repertoires in COVID-19. The table came from immunoSEQ multiplex PCR; TCRdb's copy has only in-frame clones and leaves some out. The table records fewer than 300,000 clones, roughly 85% of them present only once. Sequenced: peripheral blood. These receptors were collected from a young woman with acute or convalescent COVID-19.

The genes are TRBV28 and TRBJ1-1; 7 bases are shared with TRBD1. With V trimmed by 4 bases and J by 1 base, 6 bases remained unmatched. Germline V gene lookup returns CDR1 MDHEN and CDR2 SYDVKM. The CDR3 runs to 15 residues. CDR3 in DNA: TGTGCCAGCAGTTCAGGGGACAGATCGAACACTGAAGCTTTCTTT. Amino acid sequence: CASSSGDRSNTEAFF.

The chain recombines TRBV6-1 with TRBJ2-1; TRBD2 matches 10 bases. Germline values: CDR1 MNHNS, CDR2 SASEGT. Trimming removed 2 bases from V and 5 bases from J; junction bases left unmatched: 18. This CDR3 contains 20 residues. The CDR3 DNA reads TGTGCCAGCAGTGAATTAGCGTGGACTAGCGGATCCGGTTTGGACAATGAGCAGTTCTTC. It is translated as CASSELAWTSGSGLDNEQFF.

This chain links TRBV5-6 with TRBJ2-7; TRBD2 matches 10 bases. The CDR3 covers 17 residues. The V gene end was trimmed by 1 base and the J gene end by 2 bases; junction bases not matched to a gene: 9. Germline V gives CDR1 SGHDT, CDR2 YYEEEE. The CDR3 loop reads CASSLTTGTSDPYEQYF. In DNA, the CDR3 is TGTGCCAGCAGCTTGACCACCGGGACTAGCGACCCCTACGAGCAGTACTTC.

This chain joins TRBV5-3 and TRBJ1-2; maybe TRBD1 (5 bases). TRBV5-3 has ORF status, its function being uncertain. The CDR3 has 13 amino acids. The germline V and J ends were trimmed by 4 bases and 7 bases, with 14 bases remaining between them. The DNA of the CDR3 is TGTGCCAGAAGCCTGGGGGAGAGGGTTGGCTACACCTTC. Translated, it gives CARSLGERVGYTF.

This chain joins TRBV6-2 or TRBV6-3 and TRBJ2-6; D unclear. Between the trimmed V and J ends, which lost 6 bases and 0 bases, there was a span of 6 bases. The CDR3 runs to 14 residues. The germline V gene encodes CDR1 MNHEY and CDR2 SVGEGT. CDR3 nucleotide sequence: TGTGCCAGCAGCCCACACTCTGGGGCCAACGTCCTGACTTTC. Encoded protein: CASSPHSGANVLTF.

This chain uses TRBV5-4 with TRBJ1-6; maybe TRBD1 (5 bases). Trimming shortened V by 0 bases and J by 7 bases, and 5 bases separated the two germline ends. CDR3 size: 13 residues. Germline V gives CDR1 SGHNT, CDR2 YYREEE (reference sequence). In DNA form, the CDR3 reads TGTGCCAGCAGCTTGGACAGGAATTCACCCCTCCACTTT. It translates to CASSLDRNSPLHF.

The V and J genes are TRBV29-1 and TRBJ2-7; no firm D call. This CDR3 is built from 12 residues. CDR1 is SQVTM, CDR2 ANQGSEA, per germline. The V end lost 4 bases, the J end lost 0 bases, and 7 bases lay between the germline ends. The DNA for the CDR3 is TGCAGCGTTGTGGTGAGCTCCTACGAGCAGTACTTC. Amino acid sequence: CSVVVSSYEQYF.

The chain uses TRBV18 and TRBJ1-6, with a weak D call TRBD1 (5 bases). Germline V gene sequence: CDR1 KGHSH, CDR2 LQKENI. Trimming pared 2 bases from V and 7 bases from J, leaving 6 bases between. The CDR3 consists of 13 residues. CDR3 residues: CASSPGQNSPLHF. The DNA for the CDR3 is TGTGCCAGCTCACCAGGACAAAATTCACCCCTCCACTTT.

The V and J genes are TRBV6-6 and TRBJ1-1, with D unclear. The CDR3 runs to 14 residues. CDR1 and CDR2 from the germline V gene are MNHNY and SVGAGI (reference sequence). The V gene lost 0 bases and the J gene lost 1 base, with 6 bases spanning the gap. CDR3 in DNA: TGTGCCAGCAGTTACTCAGGGAGGAACACTGAAGCTTTCTTT. It codes for CASSYSGRNTEAFF.